The rows below give T cell receptor beta chains drawn from one sample of a study of TIL therapy for anti-PD-1-resistant metastatic lung cancer. Generated by immunoSEQ multiplex PCR, the TCRdb table keeps only in-frame clones and is missing some. This table holds over 10,000 clones, less than 70% found once. The input for sequencing was tumor tissue, taken at baseline. These receptors originate from a woman between 25 and 85 years old with non-small cell lung cancer. Both conserved end residues are part of each CDR3. A D gene is named only where the DNA matches it firmly. Some rows mark clone size as missing; the rest say once, few, many or name a class of expanded clone.

TRBV15,.,TRBJ1-1,.,CATSGWKNTEAFF,TGTGCCACCAGCGGGTGGAAGAACACTGAAGCTTTCTTT
TRBV28,once,TRBJ2-5,.,CASQKARGAEETQYF,TGTGCCAGCCAAAAAGCACGGGGGGCGGAGGAGACCCAGTACTTC
TRBV5-1,.,TRBJ1-6,.,CASSLAQMVGGNSPLHF,TGCGCCAGCAGCTTGGCCCAAATGGTTGGGGGAAATTCACCCCTCCACTTT
TRBV9,.,TRBJ1-3,.,CASSEGAGNTIYF,TGTGCCAGCAGCGAAGGGGCGGGAAACACCATATATTTT
TRBV6-6,.,TRBJ1-5,.,CASGGAGRAQHF,TGTGCCAGCGGGGGCGCTGGAAGGGCCCAGCATTTT
TRBV7-2,.,TRBJ2-7,TRBD2,CASSPAGVYEQYF,TGTGCCAGCAGCCCCGCGGGGGTATACGAGCAGTACTTC
TRBV4-2,few,TRBJ1-2,TRBD1,CASSQGGQGANYGYTF,TGTGCCAGCAGCCAAGGGGGACAGGGGGCAAACTATGGCTACACCTTC
TRBV5-6,.,TRBJ1-2,TRBD1,CASSLPTGLTGYTF,TGTGCCAGCAGCTTACCGACAGGGCTAACCGGCTACACCTTC
TRBV11-2,once,TRBJ1-3,.,CASSPSGSGNTIYF,TGTGCCAGCAGCCCCTCAGGCTCTGGAAACACCATATATTTT
TRBV6-1,.,TRBJ1-1,.,CASRPGTPNTEAFF,TGTGCCAGCAGGCCCGGGACACCGAACACTGAAGCTTTCTTT
TRBV28,few,TRBJ1-5,.,CASRPTGPGQPQHF,TGTGCCAGCAGGCCGACAGGTCCCGGACAGCCCCAGCATTTT
TRBV28,.,TRBJ1-2,.,CASSWGTKGGYTF,TGTGCCAGCAGTTGGGGCACCAAGGGAGGCTACACCTTC
TRBV28,.,TRBJ1-1,.,CASIRANTEAFF,TGTGCCAGCATACGGGCCAACACTGAAGCTTTCTTT
TRBV5-8,once,TRBJ2-3,TRBD1,CASSGDRGVTTDTQYF,TGTGCCAGCAGCGGCGACAGGGGTGTTACCACAGATACGCAGTATTTT
TRBV6-6,few,TRBJ1-6,TRBD1,CASRQTGRNSPLHF,TGTGCCAGCAGGCAGACAGGGCGAAATTCACCCCTCCACTTT
TRBV15,few,TRBJ1-2,TRBD1,CATSRDRGGTVRYTF,TGTGCCACCAGCAGAGATCGTGGCGGGACAGTGAGGTACACCTTC
TRBV9,few,TRBJ1-3,.,CASSVGVEGNTIYF,TGTGCCAGCAGCGTAGGGGTGGAGGGAAACACCATATATTTT
TRBV6-6,few,TRBJ1-2,TRBD1,CASTSGQDYGYTF,TGTGCCAGCACCTCGGGACAGGACTATGGCTACACCTTC
TRBV29-1,.,TRBJ2-5,.,CSVNSGLGGETQYF,TGCAGCGTTAATAGTGGGTTAGGGGGAGAGACCCAGTACTTC
TRBV6-1,.,TRBJ1-1,.,CASSEPHTEAFF,TGTGCCAGCAGTGAACCACACACTGAAGCTTTCTTT
TRBV21-1,few,TRBJ1-2,.,CASRGYGYTF,TGTGCCAGCAGGGGTTATGGCTACACCTTC
TRBV5-4,.,TRBJ1-3,.,CASSLQGDSGNTIYF,TGTGCCAGCAGCTTACAGGGAGACTCTGGAAACACCATATATTTT
TRBV6-5,few,TRBJ2-1,TRBD2,CASSWHSSGRGEQFF,TGTGCCAGCAGTTGGCATTCTAGCGGGAGGGGTGAGCAGTTCTTC
TRBV5-6,.,TRBJ2-1,TRBD2,CASSSPGTSWYNEQFF,TGTGCCAGCAGCTCCCCCGGGACTAGCTGGTACAATGAGCAGTTCTTC
TRBV6-5,.,TRBJ1-5,.,CASPSGGSSNQPQHF,TGTGCCAGCCCTTCGGGGGGATCTAGCAATCAGCCCCAGCATTTT
TRBV11-2,.,TRBJ2-7,.,CASSSWDRRYEQYF,TGTGCCAGCAGCTCCTGGGACCGCCGGTACGAGCAGTACTTC
TRBV7-3,.,TRBJ2-1,.,CASSPGAEYNEQFF,TGTGCCAGCAGTCCGGGGGCCGAATACAATGAGCAGTTCTTC